The 8 T cell receptor beta chains given below trace back to one sample, sequenced in a study of cytomegalovirus exposure and HLA in healthy donors. Researchers ran the PCR with 60 Vbeta and 13 Jbeta primers. Profiled with immunoSEQ multiplex PCR; TCRdb holds only in-frame clones, not every one. The sample lists approximately 110,000 clones, 82% occurring once. Specimen: PBMCs. These receptors all stem from a young woman in good health and CMV-seronegative.

The DNA for the CDR3 is TGCGCCAGCAGCCTATGGACAGGGTGGGAGACCCAGTACTTC. It encodes CASSLWTGWETQYF. This sequence joins TRBV5-1 and TRBJ2-5; 8 nucleotides match TRBD1. Germline V gene data show CDR1 as SGHRS and CDR2 as YFSETQ. CDR3 length equals 14 residues. V lost 4 bases to trimming and J lost 5 bases; unmatched junction nucleotides: 7.

The chain couples TRBV6-4 to TRBJ2-1, with D possibly matching TRBD2 (5 bases). V lost 5 bases and J 5 bases, leaving 10 bases between the germline ends. The V gene's germline CDR1 is MRHNA and CDR2 SNTAGT. This CDR3 region has 13 residues. CDR3 in amino acids: CASSSTTHNEQFF. The CDR3 DNA follows: TGTGCCAGCAGTTCGACTACTCACAATGAGCAGTTCTTC.

The genes are TRBV9 and TRBJ2-1; no firm D call. V was shortened by 0 bases and J by 8 bases, with 18 bases between the two germline ends. The germline V gene has CDR1 SGDLS and CDR2 YYNGEE. The CDR3 consists of 16 residues. DNA of the CDR3: TGTGCCAGCAGCGTAGAAACCGTACCTAACCGCGATGAGCAGTTCTTC. Amino acids: CASSVETVPNRDEQFF.

The chain uses TRBV9 and TRBJ1-4; D is undetermined. CDR3 length equals 15 residues. V was cut by 3 bases and J by 8 bases, with 17 bases left in between. CDR1 and CDR2 from the germline V gene are SGDLS and YYNGEE. Written as DNA, the CDR3 is TGTGCCAGCAGCGAGAGGAATTACTTCGGAGAAAAACTGTTTTTT. It yields the protein CASSERNYFGEKLFF. Variable domain in full (rest from reference TRBV9 and TRBJ1-4): DSGVTQTPKHLITATGQRVTLRCSPRSGDLSVYWYQQSLDQGLQFLIQYYNGEERAKGNILERFSAQQFPDLHSELNLSSLELGDSALYFCASSERNYFGEKLFFGSGTQLSVL.

The chain links TRBV18 to TRBJ2-1; 9 bases match TRBD1. Germline CDR1 KGHSH, CDR2 LQKENI. Unmatched junction bases numbered 11, after V lost 5 bases and J lost 0 bases. There are 18 residues in the CDR3. CDR3 in DNA: TGTGCCAGCTCAACAGGGGGCCTGGGGCAGAGCTCCTACAATGAGCAGTTCTTC. It encodes CASSTGGLGQSSYNEQFF.

The chain joins TRBV7-9 to TRBJ1-2; D call uncertain. V lost 5 bases and J lost 4, with 14 bases in between. Germline CDR1 reads SEHNR; CDR2 reads FQNEAQ (reference sequence). The CDR3 covers 14 residues. The DNA for the CDR3 is TGTGCCAGCAGCCCGGGAGCCCTCCGCTATGGCTACACCTTC. As protein: CASSPGALRYGYTF.

This clone appeared a single time. A junction end diverges from the germline sequence, so it may reflect a read error. This chain joins TRBV5-1 and TRBJ1-5, with unresolved D. CDR1 and CDR2 (germline): SGHRS, YFSETQ. The CDR3 runs 13 residues. The CDR3: CASSLDSDQPQHF. DNA for the CDR3: TGCGCCAGCAGCTTGGATAGCGATCAGCCCCAGCATTTT.

The chain has TRBV5-8 and TRBJ1-5; maybe TRBD1 (6 bases). The CDR3 is 18 residues long. The ends were cut back, 0 bases at V and 8 bases at J, with 24 bases in the middle. Germline V gives CDR1 SGHTS, CDR2 YDEGEE. In DNA form, the CDR3 reads TGTGCCAGCAGCTTGGGACAGGAGATTCTGTGGTACCGTGAGCCCCAGCATTTT. As protein: CASSLGQEILWYREPQHF.